The entry below gives a single T cell receptor (beta chain) sequence along with its context. Ages ranged from about 18 to 89 years, with residence in 24 US areas. Either two negative PCRs, clearance, or symptom resolution qualified Cohort 3 donors as recovered. These data originate in a study of blood T cell repertoires in COVID-19. For the study at large: COVID-19 samples from acute and convalescent phases originated in the United States, Italy and Spain.

Germline assignment: CDR1 SGHDN and CDR2 FVKESK. Trimming took 1 base from V and 2 from J; bases not matched to a gene: 2. CDR3 length equals 15 residues. Methods used by the authors: Using reference gene primer amplification, nucleated cell counts were estimated. Sequencing was performed with immunoSEQ multiplex PCR; in TCRdb, only in-frame clones are kept and a portion is missing. The V and J calls and clone size come from that table; D and trimming were worked out from the DNA. The data contain a few hundred thousand clones, 80% to 85% of them singletons. Material: PBMCs or T cells enriched from blood (not recorded which). The sequence derives from a man aged 50 to 60 who had recovered from COVID-19. The rearrangement joins TRBV14 to TRBJ2-1, with 7 bases matching TRBD2. Here the CDR3 reads CASSQGGGAYNEQFF. The CDR3, as DNA: TGTGCCAGCAGCCAAGGTGGGGGGGCCTACAATGAGCAGTTCTTC.